This T cell receptor beta chain was captured by sequencing in a study of shared clonotypes between healthy human individuals. The sample holds one count of this clone. Using immunoSEQ multiplex PCR, the repertoire was profiled, and TCRdb retains in-frame clones only, with some absent. The sample has hundreds of thousands of clones, about 96% seen once. CD45RO-negative, CCR7-selected cells formed the naive CD8 fraction, which excluded terminally differentiated effector memory CD45RA+ cells. The specimen was naive CD8+ T cells sorted from blood. The TCR sequence derives from a young woman in good health.

CDR3 loop: CASSGPKLEQYF. As DNA, the CDR3 is TGTGCCAGCAGCGGACCGAAACTCGAGCAGTACTTC. The V and J genes are TRBV28 and TRBJ2-7; D remains unclear. CDR3 size: 12 residues. The germline V gene has CDR1 MDHEN and CDR2 SYDVKM. Trimming took off 6 bases at V and 6 bases at J, with 12 bases between the two ends.